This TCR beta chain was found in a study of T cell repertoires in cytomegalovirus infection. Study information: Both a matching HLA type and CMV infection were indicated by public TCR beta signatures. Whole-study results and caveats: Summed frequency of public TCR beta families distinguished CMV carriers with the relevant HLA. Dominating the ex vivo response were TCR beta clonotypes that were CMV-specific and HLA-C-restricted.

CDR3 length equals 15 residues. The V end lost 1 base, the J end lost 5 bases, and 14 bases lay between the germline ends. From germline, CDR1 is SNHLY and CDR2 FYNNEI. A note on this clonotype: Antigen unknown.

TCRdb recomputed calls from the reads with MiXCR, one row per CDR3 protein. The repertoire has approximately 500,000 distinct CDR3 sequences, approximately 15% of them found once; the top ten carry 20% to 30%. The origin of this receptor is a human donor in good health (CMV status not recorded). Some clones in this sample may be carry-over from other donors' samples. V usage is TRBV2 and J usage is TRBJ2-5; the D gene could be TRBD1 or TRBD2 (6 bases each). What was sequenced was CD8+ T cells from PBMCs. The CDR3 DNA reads TGTGCCAGCAGTGAAGGGAGAGGGGGGTCCGAGACCCAGTACTTC. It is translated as CASSEGRGGSETQYF.